This TCR beta chain appears in the sequencing data of a study of shared T cell receptors in the human thymus. The repertoire was sequenced with immunoSEQ multiplex PCR; TCRdb's copy has only in-frame clones and lacks some. The sample holds some 660,000 clones, over 75% seen once. With 7 bases removed from V and 0 bases from J, the gap between germline ends came to 17 bases. CDR3 length equals 16 residues. These data also featured in a second study, about human thymus T cells. As that report states: Samples came from healthy Finnish infants during open corrective cardiac surgery.

The sequence derives from a boy under two years old with a congenital heart defect. The sequencing input was thymocytes. This rearrangement joins TRBV23-1 to TRBJ2-3, with D tentatively TRBD2 (7 bases). TRBV23-1 is an ORF, with its function uncertain. CDR3 sequence: CASTLPRGASTDTQYF. In DNA form, the CDR3 reads TGCGCCAGCACTCTCCCCCGGGGGGCGAGCACAGATACGCAGTATTTT.